This TCR beta chain emerged from a study of blood T cells in healthy people across ages. Study-wide findings and caveats: Naive CD4+ cells and diversity were both higher in long-lived donors than in aged donors.

There are a few counts of this clonotype. Antigen unknown. CDR3 size: 14 residues. Trimming stripped 8 bases from V and 0 bases from J, with 12 bases between. Germline V gives CDR1 MNHEY, CDR2 SVGAGI. PCR was performed a second time for about 7 to 12 cycles using a sample-barcoded 5' primer and a J-beta primer mix. TCRdb called the 5' RACE reads again in MiXCR, with one record for every CDR3 protein. The sample includes over 950,000 distinct CDR3 sequences, roughly two fifths seen only once; the top ten take around 13%. Sequencing was done on a sample of blood. The chain joins TRBV6-5 to TRBJ2-3; no reliable D call. The source of this sequence is a man younger than 35 in good health. The CDR3, as DNA: TGTGCCAGCGGGTGGTCTCTAAGCACAGATACGCAGTATTTT. It encodes CASGWSLSTDTQYF.